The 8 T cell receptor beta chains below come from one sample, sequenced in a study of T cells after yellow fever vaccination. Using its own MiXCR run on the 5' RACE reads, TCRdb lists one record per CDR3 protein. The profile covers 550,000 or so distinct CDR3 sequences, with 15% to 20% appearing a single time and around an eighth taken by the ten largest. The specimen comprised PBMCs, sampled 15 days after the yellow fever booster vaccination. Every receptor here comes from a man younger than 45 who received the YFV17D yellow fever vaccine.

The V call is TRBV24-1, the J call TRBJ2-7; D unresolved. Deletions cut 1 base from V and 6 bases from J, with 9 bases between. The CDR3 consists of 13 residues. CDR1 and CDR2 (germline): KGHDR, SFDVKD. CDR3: CATSDFTAREQYF. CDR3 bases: TGTGCCACCAGTGATTTTACAGCTCGCGAGCAGTACTTC.

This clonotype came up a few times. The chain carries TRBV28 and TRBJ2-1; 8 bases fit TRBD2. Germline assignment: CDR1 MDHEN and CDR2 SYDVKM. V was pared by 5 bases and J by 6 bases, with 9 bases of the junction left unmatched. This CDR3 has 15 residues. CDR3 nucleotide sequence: TGTGCCAGCAGTGTTAGACTAGCGATTCCCAATGAGCAGTTCTTC. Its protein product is CASSVRLAIPNEQFF. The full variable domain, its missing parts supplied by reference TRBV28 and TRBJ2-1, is DVKVTQSSRYLVKRTGEKVFLECVQDMDHENMFWYRQDPGLGLRLIYFSYDVKMKEKGDIPEGYSVSREKKERFSLILESASTNQTSMYLCASSVRLAIPNEQFFGPGTRLTVL.

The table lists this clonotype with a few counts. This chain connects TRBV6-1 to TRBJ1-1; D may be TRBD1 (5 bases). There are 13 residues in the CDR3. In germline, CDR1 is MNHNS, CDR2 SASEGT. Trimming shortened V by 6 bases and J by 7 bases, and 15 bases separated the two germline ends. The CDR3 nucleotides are TGTGCCAGCAGACTACGGGGAGGGGATGAAGCTTTCTTT. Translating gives CASRLRGGDEAFF.

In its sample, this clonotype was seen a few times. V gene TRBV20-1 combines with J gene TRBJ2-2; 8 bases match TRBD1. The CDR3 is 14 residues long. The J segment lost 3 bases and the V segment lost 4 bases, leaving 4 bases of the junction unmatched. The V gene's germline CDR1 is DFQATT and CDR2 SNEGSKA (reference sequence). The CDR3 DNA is TGCAGTGCTAAACACAGGGGGGACACCGGGGAGCTGTTTTTT. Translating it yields CSAKHRGDTGELFF.

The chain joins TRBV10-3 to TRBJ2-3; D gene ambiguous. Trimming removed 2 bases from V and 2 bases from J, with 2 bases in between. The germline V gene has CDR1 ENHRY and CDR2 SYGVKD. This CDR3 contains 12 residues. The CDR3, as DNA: TGTGCCATCAGTGAGGCCACAGATACGCAGTATTTT. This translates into CAISEATDTQYF.

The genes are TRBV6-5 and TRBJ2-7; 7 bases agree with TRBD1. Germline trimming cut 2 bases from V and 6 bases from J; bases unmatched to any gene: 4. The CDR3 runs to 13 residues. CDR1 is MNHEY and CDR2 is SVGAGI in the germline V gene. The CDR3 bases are TGTGCCAGCAGTTACCCCGGGACAGCCGAGCAGTACTTC. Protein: CASSYPGTAEQYF.

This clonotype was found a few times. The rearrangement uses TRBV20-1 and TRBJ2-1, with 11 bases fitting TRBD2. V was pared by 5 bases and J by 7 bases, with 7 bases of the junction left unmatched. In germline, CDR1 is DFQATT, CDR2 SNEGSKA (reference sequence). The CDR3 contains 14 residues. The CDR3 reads CSASTSGSWNEQFF. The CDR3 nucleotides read TGCAGTGCTTCCACTAGCGGGAGTTGGAATGAGCAGTTCTTC.

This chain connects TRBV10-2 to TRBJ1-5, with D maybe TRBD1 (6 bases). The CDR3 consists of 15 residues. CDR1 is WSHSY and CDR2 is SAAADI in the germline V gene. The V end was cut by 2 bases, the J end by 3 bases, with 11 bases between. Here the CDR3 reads CASSEGGGYNQPQHF. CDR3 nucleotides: TGCGCCAGCAGTGAGGGGGGGGGCTACAATCAGCCCCAGCATTTT.